A selection of T cell receptor beta chains follows, all from one sample in a study of blood T cell repertoires in COVID-19. Data came from immunoSEQ multiplex PCR; TCRdb stores just in-frame clones and leaves some out. This sample yields about 170,000 clones, of which around 90% are seen a single time; roughly 2% belongs to the top ten. The sample was peripheral blood. The receptors shown here come from a man aged 50-59 years who had recovered from COVID-19. The CDR3 runs from the conserved cysteine through the conserved F or W. A D gene is named only where the DNA matches it firmly. Clone sizes are given selectively: once, few, many, or a class where the clone is expanded.

j_call d_call clone_size v_call cdr3_aa cdr3_nt
TRBJ1-2 . . TRBV1 CTSSQSWAINYGYTF TGCACCAGCAGCCAGTCCTGGGCTATTAACTATGGCTACACCTTC
TRBJ2-7 . . TRBV5-6 CASSLVSGEQYF TGTGCCAGCAGCTTGGTGTCGGGCGAGCAGTACTTC
TRBJ2-3 . . TRBV2 CASSELGERSTDTQYF TGTGCCAGCAGTGAACTTGGGGAGAGGAGCACAGATACGCAGTATTTT
TRBJ1-4 . . TRBV5-1 CASSQISGPGEKLFF TGCGCCAGCAGCCAGATCTCGGGTCCCGGCGAAAAACTGTTTTTT
TRBJ1-1 . . TRBV6-6 CASSYSNRANTEAFF TGTGCCAGCAGTTACTCGAACAGGGCGAACACTGAAGCTTTCTTT
TRBJ1-1 . . TRBV29-1 CSVVSYEAFF TGCAGCGTAGTGAGCTATGAAGCTTTCTTT
TRBJ1-2 TRBD1 few TRBV29-1 CSVGLTGGYGYTF TGCAGCGTTGGATTAACAGGGGGCTATGGCTACACCTTC
TRBJ2-2 TRBD2 . TRBV5-1 CASTRGGATGELFF TGCGCCAGCACCCGGGGGGGGGCGACCGGGGAGCTGTTTTTT
TRBJ1-2 TRBD1 . TRBV9 CASRGGTLYGYTF TGCGCCAGCAGGGGGGGGACACTCTATGGCTACACCTTC
TRBJ1-1 TRBD1 . TRBV5-1 CASTSTGGTEAFF TGCGCCAGCACGTCGACAGGGGGCACTGAAGCTTTCTTT
TRBJ2-2 TRBD1 . TRBV4-3 CASSPDRDRGRLDTGELFF TGCGCCAGCAGCCCAGACCGGGACAGGGGACGATTGGACACCGGGGAGCTGTTTTTT
TRBJ2-7 TRBD1 . TRBV29-1 CSVELTGGRYEQYF TGCAGCGTTGAACTCACAGGGGGTCGGTACGAGCAGTACTTC
TRBJ1-4 TRBD1 . TRBV7-8 CASSTGQGNEKLFF TGTGCCAGCAGCACGGGACAGGGTAATGAAAAACTGTTTTTT
TRBJ2-3 TRBD2 . TRBV5-5 CASSLGASGGTDTQYF TGTGCCAGCAGCTTGGGAGCTAGCGGGGGGACAGATACGCAGTATTTT
TRBJ1-1 TRBD1 . TRBV5-8 CASSPGQVNTEAFF TGTGCCAGCAGCCCTGGACAGGTTAACACTGAAGCTTTCTTT
TRBJ2-7 TRBD2 . TRBV7-3 CASSLVSSGTHEQYF TGTGCCAGCAGCTTAGTCTCTAGCGGGACCCACGAGCAGTACTTC
TRBJ1-4 TRBD1 . TRBV6-2/TRBV6-3 CASSSPNRGQEKLFF TGTGCCAGCAGTTCGCCGAACAGGGGCCAAGAAAAACTGTTTTTT
TRBJ1-2 TRBD1 . TRBV7-2 CASRPGQGVTRYGYTF TGTGCCAGCAGGCCGGGACAGGGGGTAACCCGCTATGGCTACACCTTC
TRBJ2-1 TRBD2 . TRBV5-6 CASSPPGGSYNEQFF TGTGCCAGCAGCCCCCCGGGGGGGTCCTACAATGAGCAGTTCTTC
TRBJ1-1 . . TRBV29-1 CSVSGQGGAEAFF TGCAGCGTCTCCGGGCAGGGAGGTGCTGAAGCTTTCTTT
TRBJ2-3 . . TRBV7-2 CASSLAPGGTDTQYF TGTGCCAGCAGCTTAGCCCCGGGGGGCACAGATACGCAGTATTTT
TRBJ1-2 . . TRBV7-9 CASSFSGAGLYGYTF TGTGCCAGCAGCTTTTCAGGGGCGGGCCTCTATGGCTACACCTTC
TRBJ2-7 TRBD2 . TRBV3-1/TRBV3-2 CASSQPSGSKYEQYF TGTGCCAGCAGCCAACCTAGCGGGAGCAAGTACGAGCAGTACTTC
TRBJ2-5 . . TRBV19 CASSVGVQETQYF TGTGCCAGTAGTGTCGGGGTCCAGGAGACCCAGTACTTC
TRBJ1-2 TRBD1 . TRBV24-1 CATSGRDGTANYGYTF TGTGCCACCAGTGGTCGAGACGGGACAGCTAACTATGGCTACACCTTC
TRBJ2-5 TRBD2 . TRBV24-1 CATSDMSGGVQETQYF TGTGCCACCAGTGATATGAGCGGGGGGGTACAAGAGACCCAGTACTTC
TRBJ2-3 TRBD1 . TRBV5-1 CASNRGPSTDTQYF TGCGCCAGCAATAGGGGGCCAAGCACAGATACGCAGTATTTT
TRBJ2-7 TRBD2 . TRBV10-3 CAISESTSGGLSYEQYF TGTGCCATCAGTGAGTCGACCTCGGGAGGACTCTCCTACGAGCAGTACTTC
TRBJ2-5 . . TRBV2 CASSEAGSGEETQYF TGTGCCAGCAGTGAAGCTGGTAGCGGCGAAGAGACCCAGTACTTC
TRBJ2-1 . once TRBV12-3/TRBV12-4 CASSFQTGNEQFF TGTGCCAGCAGTTTTCAGACTGGCAATGAGCAGTTCTTC
TRBJ2-5 . . TRBV5-4 CASTQRGGRETQYF TGTGCCAGCACCCAAAGGGGCGGTAGGGAGACCCAGTACTTC
TRBJ2-1 . . TRBV6-5 CASSASGYEQFF TGTGCCAGCAGCGCTTCAGGGTATGAGCAGTTCTTC
TRBJ2-2 . . TRBV24-1 CATSDFARGNTGELFF TGTGCCACCAGTGATTTTGCCAGGGGCAACACCGGGGAGCTGTTTTTT